A single sample is the source of the 26 T cell receptor beta chains below, sequenced in a study of metastatic and nonmetastatic thyroid tumors. The entire patient cohort was treatment-naive prior to thyroid surgery. Using MiXCR, TCRdb re-called clones from the PCR reads. The sample contains 17,000 or so clones, roughly 26% of which appear only once. Sequencing was performed on adjacent normal tissue. The source is a female donor with papillary thyroid cancer or a benign thyroid nodule (not recorded which). Some clones in this sample may be carry-over from other donors' samples.

This clone is labeled medium-sized (0.01 to 0.1%). The genes are TRBV15 and TRBJ2-1; 10 bases line up with TRBD2. This CDR3 spans 15 amino acids. Germline CDR1 reads LNHNV; CDR2 reads YYDKDF (reference sequence). After removal of 6 bases from V and 5 bases from J, the junction contained 7 bases not matched to a gene. Written as DNA, the CDR3 is TGTGCCACCAGTCCTGGGACTAGCGTAAACAATGAGCAGTTCTTC. It specifies CATSPGTSVNNEQFF.

CDR3 in amino acids: CAIQLTGGTYEQYF. CDR3 nucleotide sequence: TGTGCCATCCAGCTGACAGGGGGGACCTACGAGCAGTACTTC. The chain uses TRBV28 and TRBJ2-7; 9 nucleotides align to TRBD1. The CDR3 is made up of 14 amino acids. Germline-derived CDR1 and CDR2 are MDHEN and SYDVKM. Trimming cost V 10 bases and J 2 bases; bases outside gene matches: 9.

There are many counts of this clone. This CDR3 is also generated by other DNA sequences in the sample. The gene calls are TRBV6-1 and TRBJ1-2, with D maybe TRBD1 (5 bases). In germline, CDR1 is MNHNS, CDR2 SASEGT. Trimming shortened V by 6 bases and J by 1 base, and 9 bases separated the two germline ends. The CDR3 consists of 13 residues. The CDR3 sequence is CASRQGFNYGYTF. The CDR3 DNA reads TGTGCCAGCAGGCAGGGTTTTAACTATGGCTACACCTTC.

This clone was seen at least ten times. A much larger clone lies a single base off, so this may be a read error. The chain has TRBV30 and TRBJ2-7; no clear D. CDR3 length: 15 amino acids. CDR1 is GTSNPN and CDR2 is SVGIG in the germline V gene (reference sequence). CDR3: CVWKNVAYSSYEQYF. For the CDR3, the DNA is TGTGTCTGGAAGAACGTGGCGTATAGCTCCTACGAGCAGTACTTC.

This clone was observed many times. The rearrangement joins TRBV6-1 to TRBJ1-3; D unresolved. Trimming cost V 6 bases and J 0 bases, with 6 bases left between them. The V gene's germline CDR1 is MNHNS and CDR2 SASEGT. The CDR3 loop spans 13 amino acids. CDR3 nucleotides: TGTGCCAGCAGACCGAGCTCTGGAAACACCATATATTTT. Its translation: CASRPSSGNTIYF.

The chain joins TRBV6-2 or TRBV6-3 to TRBJ2-7, with D perhaps TRBD2 (6 bases). The CDR3 contains 18 residues. V dropped 7 bases and J dropped 5 bases, with 30 bases sitting between them. CDR1 is MNHEY, CDR2 SVGEGT, per germline. CDR3 DNA sequence: TGTGCCAGCACCGTCGGAGGGATTAGCGGTATCCTATCCCACGAGCAGTACTTC. Translating gives CASTVGGISGILSHEQYF.

J is TRBJ1-2 and V is TRBV19, with 7 bases lining up with TRBD1. V trimming: 5 bases; J trimming: 3 bases; junction bases outside the gene matches: 9. Germline V CDR1 and CDR2: LNHDA, SQIVND (reference sequence). This CDR3 region has 15 residues. In nucleotides, the CDR3 is TGTGCCAGTAGTCTCTACAGGGGAAGGGACTATGGCTACACCTTC. Translation gives CASSLYRGRDYGYTF.

The chain carries TRBV11-2 and TRBJ1-2; TRBD1 agrees at 8 bases. CDR3 length equals 14 residues. With V trimmed by 4 bases and J by 0 bases, 1 base remained unmatched. In germline, CDR1 is SGHAT, CDR2 FQNNGV. CDR3 sequence (DNA): TGTGCCAGCAGCTGGACAGGGACTAACTATGGCTACACCTTC. Translated, it gives CASSWTGTNYGYTF.

This clone was seen more than once but under ten times. The genes are TRBV6-1 and TRBJ2-5, with D perhaps given as TRBD1 or TRBD2 (5 bases each). V lost 0 bases, J lost 5 bases, and 13 bases lay in between. The CDR3 length is 15 residues. Germline V lookup: CDR1 MNHNS, CDR2 SASEGT. This CDR3 reads CASSEAWGWGETQYF. The CDR3 region has the DNA TGTGCCAGCAGTGAAGCGTGGGGTTGGGGGGAGACCCAGTACTTC.

This clone was seen only once. This CDR3 reads CSADLGSVDEQFF. The CDR3 bases are TGCAGTGCGGACCTCGGGTCGGTGGATGAGCAGTTCTTC. This chain connects TRBV20-1 to TRBJ2-1; D remains unclear. Trimming removed 6 bases at V and 8 bases at J, with 17 bases between. From germline, CDR1 is DFQATT and CDR2 SNEGSKA (reference sequence). This CDR3 has 13 amino acids.

This clone appeared a few times. The rearrangement uses TRBV20-1 and TRBJ2-7; D unclear. CDR1 DFQATT and CDR2 SNEGSKA come from the germline V gene (reference sequence). Deletions cut 2 bases from V and 3 bases from J, with 8 bases between. The CDR3 has 12 residues. The CDR3 DNA is TGCAGTGCTAGAAACCAGTTCTACGAGCAGTACTTC. Protein product: CSARNQFYEQYF.

A few counts support this clone. The rearrangement joins TRBV5-1 to TRBJ2-3; unclear D gene. The V end lost 3 bases, the J end lost 5 bases, and 7 bases lay between the germline ends. Per germline, CDR1 SGHRS and CDR2 YFSETQ. The CDR3 loop spans 12 amino acids. The chain's CDR3 is CASSWTRDTQYF. The CDR3, as DNA: TGCGCCAGCAGCTGGACGAGAGATACGCAGTATTTT.

By sample share, this clone is medium-sized. The V gene is TRBV6-6, the J gene TRBJ2-5; no clear D gene. The CDR3 consists of 11 residues. V shed 2 bases and J shed 5 bases, with 3 bases lying between them. The germline gives CDR1 MNHNY, CDR2 SVGAGI (reference sequence). The CDR3 DNA is TGTGCCAGCAGTTACCTCGAGACCCAGTACTTC. Its translation: CASSYLETQYF.

This chain connects TRBV30 to TRBJ2-3; D not certain. The V gene's germline CDR1 is GTSNPN and CDR2 SVGIG (reference sequence). V was pared by 0 bases and J by 6 bases, with 19 bases between. The CDR3 is 16 amino acids. The DNA for the CDR3 is TGTGCCTGGAGTGTAAGGCGGACCCCCCCTCGGGATACGCAGTATTTT. This codes for CAWSVRRTPPRDTQYF.

This clone was seen a handful of times. The rearrangement joins TRBV2 to TRBJ2-3; 7 bases align to TRBD1. The CDR3 has 14 amino acids. Trimming at V came to 5 bases and at J to 3 bases, leaving 5 bases not matched to a gene. Germline loops: CDR1 SNHLY, CDR2 FYNNEI. CDR3 coding DNA: TGTGCCAGCAGTACAGGGGATACGACAGATACGCAGTATTTT. It translates to CASSTGDTTDTQYF.

V is TRBV5-1 and J is TRBJ2-5; 8 bases fit TRBD2. The CDR3 contains 15 residues. V lost 2 bases and J lost 5; bases outside the gene matches: 8. Germline V lookup: CDR1 SGHRS, CDR2 YFSETQ. The CDR3 DNA follows: TGCGCCAGCAGCTTTATCGGGGGGGCCGGGGAGACCCAGTACTTC. Amino acids: CASSFIGGAGETQYF.

Comments on this clone: A read error may produce the germline difference seen at one junction end. The V call is TRBV6-1, the J call TRBJ1-2, with a tentative D call TRBD1 (5 bases). Germline V gives CDR1 MNHNS, CDR2 SASEGT. The CDR3 has 12 amino acids. Here the CDR3 DNA reads TGTGCCAGAAGTGGTACAGGTGCTGGCTACACCTTC. Protein: CARSGTGAGYTF.

By share of the sample, this clone is medium-sized (0.01 to 0.1%). The chain couples TRBV7-9 to TRBJ2-7, with D unresolved. The germline V gene has CDR1 SEHNR and CDR2 FQNEAQ (reference sequence). Trimming took 5 bases from V and 1 from J, leaving 9 bases between them. This CDR3 contains 13 residues. CDR3 residues: CASSPLLSYEQYF. The CDR3 DNA sequence: TGTGCCAGCAGCCCCTTACTATCCTACGAGCAGTACTTC.

V is TRBV10-3 and J is TRBJ2-7; 10 bases are shared with TRBD2. The CDR3 consists of 17 residues. Unmatched junction bases numbered 16, after V lost 4 bases and J lost 7 bases. Germline CDR1 and CDR2: ENHRY and SYGVKD. CDR3 amino acids: CAISAREAGGHRGEQYF. Written as DNA, the CDR3 is TGTGCCATCAGTGCCCGAGAAGCGGGAGGGCACAGGGGGGAGCAGTACTTC.

The table lists this clone with a few counts. A much larger clone differs from this one at a single base, so this may be a read error. Other nucleotide sequences in the sample specify the same CDR3. The genes are TRBV6-2 or TRBV6-3 and TRBJ1-1; D gene unclear. Trimming removed 2 bases at V and 6 bases at J, with 10 bases between. CDR1 and CDR2 from the germline V gene are MNHEY and SVGEGT. CDR3 length equals 13 residues. The CDR3 loop reads CASSYRGFSEAFF. CDR3 DNA: TGTGCCAGCAGTTACAGAGGGTTTTCTGAAGCTTTCTTT.

This clone was observed a few times. Other nucleotide sequences in the sample specify the same CDR3. The chain joins TRBV9 to TRBJ2-7; possible D gene TRBD2, 5 bases. Trimming pared 4 bases from V and 6 bases from J, leaving 11 bases between. The CDR3 length is 12 residues. From germline, CDR1 is SGDLS and CDR2 YYNGEE. CDR3 bases: TGTGCCAGCAGCCCAGGAGGAGGCGAGCAGTACTTC. Amino acids: CASSPGGGEQYF.

A few counts support this clone. The chain joins TRBV12-3 or TRBV12-4 to TRBJ2-1; 13 positions agree with TRBD2. This CDR3 region has 14 residues. V lost 6 bases, J lost 8 bases, and 4 bases stayed unmatched. The DNA for the CDR3 is TGTGCCAGCAGGGGGACTAGCGGGACGTATGAGCAGTTCTTC. Protein sequence: CASRGTSGTYEQFF.

This sequence joins TRBV5-6 and TRBJ1-2; D gene ambiguous. The CDR3 contains 12 residues. CDR1 SGHDT and CDR2 YYEEEE come from the germline V gene. The ends were cut back, 3 bases at V and 7 bases at J, with 10 bases in the middle. CDR3 loop: CASSSFVGGYTF. The CDR3 DNA reads as TGTGCCAGCAGCTCCTTTGTAGGTGGCTACACCTTC.

A few counts support this clone. V and J are TRBV11-2 and TRBJ2-2; D not certain. Deletions cut 0 bases from V and 6 bases from J, with 8 bases between. Germline values: CDR1 SGHAT, CDR2 FQNNGV. The CDR3 is 14 amino acids. The DNA of the CDR3 is TGTGCCAGCAGCTTAGATCTTGGCTCCGGGGAGCTGTTTTTT. As protein: CASSLDLGSGELFF. Together with reference TRBV11-2 and TRBJ2-2, the CDR3 gives the full variable domain: EAGVAQSPRYKIIEKRQSVAFWCNPISGHATLYWYQQILGQGPKLLIQFQNNGVVDDSQLPKDRFSAERLKGVDSTLKIQPAKLEDSAVYLCASSLDLGSGELFFGEGSRLTVL.

V is TRBV6-2 or TRBV6-3 and J is TRBJ1-3; D gene ambiguous. Germline V CDR1 and CDR2: MNHEY, SVGEGT. The CDR3 totals 11 residues. V was pared by 6 bases and J by 3 bases, with 3 bases between. The CDR3: CASRIGNTIYF. The CDR3 nucleotides are TGTGCCAGCAGGATTGGAAACACCATATATTTT.

The rearrangement uses TRBV28 and TRBJ2-1, with TRBD2 identical over 9 bases. The germline gives CDR1 MDHEN, CDR2 SYDVKM. V dropped 7 bases and J dropped 6; count of bases not matched to a gene: 10. The CDR3 has 15 residues. In nucleotides, the CDR3 is TGTGCCAGCATTCCCCCGGGACTAGCCGCCAATGAGCAGTTCTTC. It encodes CASIPPGLAANEQFF.